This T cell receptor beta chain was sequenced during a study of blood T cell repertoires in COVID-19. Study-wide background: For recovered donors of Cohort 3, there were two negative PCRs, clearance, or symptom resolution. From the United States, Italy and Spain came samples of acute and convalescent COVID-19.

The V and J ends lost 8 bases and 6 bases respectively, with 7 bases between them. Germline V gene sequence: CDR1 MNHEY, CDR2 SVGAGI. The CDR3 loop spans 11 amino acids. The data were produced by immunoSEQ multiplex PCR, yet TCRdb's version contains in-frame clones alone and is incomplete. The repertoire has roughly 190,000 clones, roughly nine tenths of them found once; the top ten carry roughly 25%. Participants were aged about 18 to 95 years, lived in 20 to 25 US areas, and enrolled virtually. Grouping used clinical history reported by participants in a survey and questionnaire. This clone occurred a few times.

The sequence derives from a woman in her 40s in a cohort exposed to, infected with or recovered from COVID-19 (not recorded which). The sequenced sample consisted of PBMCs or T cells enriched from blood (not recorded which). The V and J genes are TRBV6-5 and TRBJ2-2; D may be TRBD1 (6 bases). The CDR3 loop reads CASYRAGELFF. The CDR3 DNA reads TGTGCCAGCTACAGGGCCGGGGAGCTGTTTTTT.